This T cell receptor beta chain was identified in a study of identifying expanded T cells in peripheral blood. CDR1 and CDR2 from the germline V gene are MNHEY and SVGAGI. Trimming shortened V by 0 bases and J by 7 bases, and 12 bases separated the two germline ends. The CDR3 has 14 residues. Overall study findings and caveats: Clone count variance between roughly 2-week samples rose with total template count.

This clone appeared a few times. Its antigen is not identified. Assay used: immunoSEQ multiplex PCR; TCRdb lists only in-frame clones, some missing. The profile covers 90,000 to 110,000 clones, with about 85% appearing a single time and under 9% taken by the ten largest. The V and J genes are TRBV6-5 and TRBJ1-1; D ambiguous. The clonotype comes from a person aged 18 to 75 in good health. Specimen: blood. CDR3 sequence: CASSYSEGSVEAFF. Written as DNA, the CDR3 is TGTGCCAGCAGTTACTCTGAGGGTTCGGTTGAAGCTTTCTTT.